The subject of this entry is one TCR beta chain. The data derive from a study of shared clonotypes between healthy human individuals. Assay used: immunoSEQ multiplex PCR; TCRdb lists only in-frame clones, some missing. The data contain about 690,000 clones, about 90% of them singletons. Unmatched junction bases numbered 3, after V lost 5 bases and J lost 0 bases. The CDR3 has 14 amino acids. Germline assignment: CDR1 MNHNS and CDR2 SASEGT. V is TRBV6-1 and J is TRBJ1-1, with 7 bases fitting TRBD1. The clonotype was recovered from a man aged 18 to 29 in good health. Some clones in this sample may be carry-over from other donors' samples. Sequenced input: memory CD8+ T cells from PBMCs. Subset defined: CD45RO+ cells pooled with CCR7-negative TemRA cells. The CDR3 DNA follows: TGTGCCAGCAGTACCAGGGGGTTGAACACTGAAGCTTTCTTT. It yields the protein CASSTRGLNTEAFF.